This passage covers 6 T cell receptor beta chains from one sample sequenced in a study of T cell responses to AZD1222 COVID-19 vaccine. TCRdb's copy holds only in-frame clones and misses some; the assay was immunoSEQ multiplex PCR. Of around 110,000 clones listed, roughly nine tenths are singletons. The sample in question was peripheral blood, obtained on day 0 of AZD1222 vaccination. The origin of the receptors is an adult in good health.

In this sample, this clone is medium-sized. The chain couples TRBV18 to TRBJ2-7; 8 bases fit TRBD1. V was pared by 6 bases and J by 3 bases, with 13 bases of the junction left unmatched. The CDR3 sequence is 16 residues long. Germline loops: CDR1 KGHSH, CDR2 LQKENI. This chain's CDR3 is CASSRTGPGTVYEQYF. For the CDR3, the DNA is TGTGCCAGCTCTAGGACAGGGCCAGGGACAGTCTACGAGCAGTACTTC.

The chain carries TRBV3-1 (or the pseudogene TRBV3-2) and TRBJ2-7, with a weak D call TRBD1 (5 bases). The germline V gene has CDR1 LGHDT and CDR2 YNNKEL (reference sequence). The ends were cut back, 2 bases at V and 6 bases at J, with 14 bases in the middle. The CDR3 has 14 amino acids. The CDR3 sequence: CASSQRGLVPEQYF. As DNA, the CDR3 is TGTGCCAGCAGCCAAAGGGGATTAGTTCCCGAGCAGTACTTC.

The rearrangement joins TRBV28 to TRBJ2-5, with 8 bases identical to TRBD1. CDR3 length: 13 residues. Trimming took 5 bases from V and 7 from J; bases not matched to a gene: 6. CDR1 MDHEN and CDR2 SYDVKM come from the germline V gene. CDR3 loop: CASSPGGEGTQYF. The CDR3 nucleotides are TGTGCCAGCAGTCCAGGGGGCGAGGGGACCCAGTACTTC.

The V gene is TRBV28, the J gene TRBJ1-4, with TRBD1 matching 9 bases. Germline-derived CDR1 and CDR2 are MDHEN and SYDVKM. The CDR3 covers 17 residues. V shed 6 bases and J 7 bases; nucleotides not matched to a gene: 15. CDR3 DNA: TGTGCCAGCAGCCCCCACCCGGGACAGGGTATGGGTGAAAAACTGTTTTTT. Its protein is CASSPHPGQGMGEKLFF. The full variable domain, rest sourced from reference TRBV28 and TRBJ1-4, is DVKVTQSSRYLVKRTGEKVFLECVQDMDHENMFWYRQDPGLGLRLIYFSYDVKMKEKGDIPEGYSVSREKKERFSLILESASTNQTSMYLCASSPHPGQGMGEKLFFGSGTQLSVL.

The chain recombines TRBV3-1 (or the pseudogene TRBV3-2) with TRBJ2-3, with D possibly being TRBD1 (6 bases). CDR1 and CDR2 from the germline V gene are LGHDT and YNNKEL (reference sequence). V was pared by 1 base and J by 4 bases, with 12 bases between. This CDR3 spans 15 amino acids. The CDR3 nucleotides read TGTGCCAGCAGCCAAGCCAGGGGAAGGGCAGATACGCAGTATTTT. Protein sequence: CASSQARGRADTQYF.

The chain couples TRBV18 to TRBJ1-3; D gene uncertain. Trimming removed 2 bases from V and 0 bases from J, with 8 bases in between. The CDR3 covers 15 residues. Germline V gives CDR1 KGHSH, CDR2 LQKENI. CDR3 loop: CASSPAGDSGNTIYF. CDR3 nucleotides: TGTGCCAGCTCACCAGCAGGCGACTCTGGAAACACCATATATTTT.